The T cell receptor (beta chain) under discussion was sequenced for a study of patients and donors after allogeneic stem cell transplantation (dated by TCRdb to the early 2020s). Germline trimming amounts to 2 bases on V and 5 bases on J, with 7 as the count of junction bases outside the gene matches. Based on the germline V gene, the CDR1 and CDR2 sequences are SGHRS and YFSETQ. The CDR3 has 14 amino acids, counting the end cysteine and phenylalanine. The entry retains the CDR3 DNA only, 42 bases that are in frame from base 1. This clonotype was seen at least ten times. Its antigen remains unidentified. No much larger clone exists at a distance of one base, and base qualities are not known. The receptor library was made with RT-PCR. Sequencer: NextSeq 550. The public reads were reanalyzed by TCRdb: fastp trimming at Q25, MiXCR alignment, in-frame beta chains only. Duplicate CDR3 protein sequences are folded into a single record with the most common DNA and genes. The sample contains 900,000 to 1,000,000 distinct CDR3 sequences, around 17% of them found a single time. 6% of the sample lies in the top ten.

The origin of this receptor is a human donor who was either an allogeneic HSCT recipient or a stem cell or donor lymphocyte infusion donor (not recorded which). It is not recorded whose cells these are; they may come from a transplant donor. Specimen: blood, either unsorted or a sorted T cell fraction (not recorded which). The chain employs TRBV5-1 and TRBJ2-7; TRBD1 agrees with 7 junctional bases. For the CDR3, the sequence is CASSFWRQGDEQYF. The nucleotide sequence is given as TGCGCCAGCAGCTTTTGGAGACAGGGTGACGAGCAGTACTTC.